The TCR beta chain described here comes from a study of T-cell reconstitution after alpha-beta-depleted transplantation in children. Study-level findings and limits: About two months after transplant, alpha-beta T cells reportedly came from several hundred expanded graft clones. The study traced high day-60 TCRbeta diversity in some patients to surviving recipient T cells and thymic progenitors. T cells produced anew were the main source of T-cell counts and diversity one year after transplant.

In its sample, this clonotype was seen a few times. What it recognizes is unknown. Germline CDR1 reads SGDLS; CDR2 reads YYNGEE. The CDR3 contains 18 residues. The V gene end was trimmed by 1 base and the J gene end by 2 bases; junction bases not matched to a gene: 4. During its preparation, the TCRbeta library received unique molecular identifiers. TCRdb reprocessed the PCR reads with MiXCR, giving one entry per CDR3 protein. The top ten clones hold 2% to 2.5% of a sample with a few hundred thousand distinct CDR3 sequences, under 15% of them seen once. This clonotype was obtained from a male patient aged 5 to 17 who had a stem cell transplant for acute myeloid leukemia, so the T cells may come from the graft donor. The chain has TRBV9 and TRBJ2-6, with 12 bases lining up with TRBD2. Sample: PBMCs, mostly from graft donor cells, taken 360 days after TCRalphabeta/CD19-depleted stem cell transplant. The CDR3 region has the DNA TGTGCCAGCAGCGTAAAACTAGCGGGAGGACCTGGGGCCAACGTCCTGACTTTC. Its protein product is CASSVKLAGGPGANVLTF.